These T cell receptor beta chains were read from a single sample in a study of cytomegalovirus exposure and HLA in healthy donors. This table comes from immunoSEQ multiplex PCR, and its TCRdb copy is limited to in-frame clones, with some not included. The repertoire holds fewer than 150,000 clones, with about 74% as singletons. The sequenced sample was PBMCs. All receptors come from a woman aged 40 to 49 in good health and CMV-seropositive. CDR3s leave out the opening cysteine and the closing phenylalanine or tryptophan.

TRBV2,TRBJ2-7,ASRAGRTYEQY
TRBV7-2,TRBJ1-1,ASSNGQPFTEAF
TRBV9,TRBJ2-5,ASSLRTGGETQY
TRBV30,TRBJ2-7,AWNEAGGLY
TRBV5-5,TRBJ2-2,ASSDLAGPGELF
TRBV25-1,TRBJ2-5,ASSDVRDRVQETQY
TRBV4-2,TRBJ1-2,ASSQDGKGANYGYT
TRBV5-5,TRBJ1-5,ASSGQPNQPQH
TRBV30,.,AWSVPLAGSTYEQY
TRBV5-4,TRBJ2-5,ASSSAPAGTQY
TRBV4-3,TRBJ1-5,ASSPTDYSNQPQH
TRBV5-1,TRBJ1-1,ASRSTGNTEAF
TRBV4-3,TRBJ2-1,ASSQGPPREGYNEQF
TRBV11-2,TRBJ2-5,ASSRGTYQAYQETQY
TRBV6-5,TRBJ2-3,ASVSGRAPDTQY
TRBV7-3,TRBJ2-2,ASSSPGGVRGPGELF
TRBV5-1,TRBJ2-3,ASSLGLAGSDTQY
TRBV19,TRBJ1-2,ATAQGSFGYT
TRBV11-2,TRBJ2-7,ASSLTPSGNEQY
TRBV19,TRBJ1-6,ASSPRQGLSSYNSPLH
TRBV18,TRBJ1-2,ASADREPVNYGYT
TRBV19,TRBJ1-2,ASSDGQGPNYGYT
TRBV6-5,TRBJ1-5,ASTLQGQPQH
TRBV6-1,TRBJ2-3,ASGSGSSTDTQY
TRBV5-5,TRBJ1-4,ASSLGRDNEKLF
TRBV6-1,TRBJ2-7,ASSEREGTGYPPYEQY
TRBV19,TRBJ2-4,ASTPLWRGPVKNIQY
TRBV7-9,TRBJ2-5,ASSPSGAGGPRETQY